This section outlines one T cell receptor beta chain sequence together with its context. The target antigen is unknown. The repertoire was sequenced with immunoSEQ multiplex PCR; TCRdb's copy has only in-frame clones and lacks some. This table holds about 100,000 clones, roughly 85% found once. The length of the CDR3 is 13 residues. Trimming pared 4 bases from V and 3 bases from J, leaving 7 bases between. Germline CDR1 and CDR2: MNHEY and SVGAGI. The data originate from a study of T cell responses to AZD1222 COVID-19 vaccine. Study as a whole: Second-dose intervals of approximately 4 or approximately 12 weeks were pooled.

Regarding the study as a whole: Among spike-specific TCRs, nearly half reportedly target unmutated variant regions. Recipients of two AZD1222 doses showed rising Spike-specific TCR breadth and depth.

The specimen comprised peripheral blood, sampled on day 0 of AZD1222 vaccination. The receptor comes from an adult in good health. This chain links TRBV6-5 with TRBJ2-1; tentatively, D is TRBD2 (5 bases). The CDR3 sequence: CASSSGLYNEQFF. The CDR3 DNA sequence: TGTGCCAGCAGTTCCGGACTCTACAATGAGCAGTTCTTC.